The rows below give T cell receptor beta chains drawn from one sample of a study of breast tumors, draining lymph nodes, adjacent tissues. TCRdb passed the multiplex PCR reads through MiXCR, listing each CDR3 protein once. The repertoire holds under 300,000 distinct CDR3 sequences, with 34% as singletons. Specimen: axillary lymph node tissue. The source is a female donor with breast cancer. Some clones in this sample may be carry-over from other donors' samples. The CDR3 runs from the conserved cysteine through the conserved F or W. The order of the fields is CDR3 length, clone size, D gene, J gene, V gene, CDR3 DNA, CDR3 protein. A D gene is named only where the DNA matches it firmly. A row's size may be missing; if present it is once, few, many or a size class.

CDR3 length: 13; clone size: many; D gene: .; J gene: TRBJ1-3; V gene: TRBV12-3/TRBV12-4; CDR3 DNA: TGTGCCAGCAACAGCCGCTCTGGAAACACCATATATTTT; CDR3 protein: CASNSRSGNTIYF
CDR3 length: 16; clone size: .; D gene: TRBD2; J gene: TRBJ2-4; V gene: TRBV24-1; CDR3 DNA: TGTGCCACCAGGGGGACTAGCGGCACAGCCAAAAACATTCAGTACTTC; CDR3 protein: CATRGTSGTAKNIQYF
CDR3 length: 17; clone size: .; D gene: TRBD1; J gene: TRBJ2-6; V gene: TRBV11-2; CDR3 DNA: TGTGCCAGCAGCTGGTCACAGGGGGCGTCTGGGGCCAACGTCCTGACTTTC; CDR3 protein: CASSWSQGASGANVLTF
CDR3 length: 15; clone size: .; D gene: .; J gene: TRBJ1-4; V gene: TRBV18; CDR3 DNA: TGTGCCAGCTCACTTACCGGGACGGTAGATGAAATACTGTTTTTT; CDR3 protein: CASSLTGTVDEILFF
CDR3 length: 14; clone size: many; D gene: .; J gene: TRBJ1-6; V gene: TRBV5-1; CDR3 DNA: TGCGCCAGCAGCTTGACAGGAGAAATCTCACCCCTCCACTTT; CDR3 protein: CASSLTGEISPLHF
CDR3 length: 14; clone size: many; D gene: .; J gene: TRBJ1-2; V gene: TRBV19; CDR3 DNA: TGTGCCAGTAGTATGAGGGTAAGAATCGACGGCTACACCTTC; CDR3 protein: CASSMRVRIDGYTF
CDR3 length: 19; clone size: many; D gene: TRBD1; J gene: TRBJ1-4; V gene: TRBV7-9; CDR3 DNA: TGTGCCAGCAGCTTAGAAGGTTCCCGGACAGGGCAGGGAGGCGAAAAACTGTTTTTT; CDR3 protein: CASSLEGSRTGQGGEKLFF
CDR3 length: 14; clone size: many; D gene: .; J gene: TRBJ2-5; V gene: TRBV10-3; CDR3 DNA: TGTGCCATCAGTGCGGGTGGGGATAGGGAGACCCAGTACTTC; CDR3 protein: CAISAGGDRETQYF
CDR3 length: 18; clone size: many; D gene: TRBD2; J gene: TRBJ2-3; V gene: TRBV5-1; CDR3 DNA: TGCGCCAGCAGCTTGGGGGCGCTAGCGGGAGGTGGCACAGATACGCAGTATTTT; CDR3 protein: CASSLGALAGGGTDTQYF
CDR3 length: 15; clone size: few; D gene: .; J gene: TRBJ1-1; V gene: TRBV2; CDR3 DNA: TGTGCCAGCAGCCGAGGGAGTCGGGTGGACACTGAAGCTTTCTTT; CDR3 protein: CASSRGSRVDTEAFF
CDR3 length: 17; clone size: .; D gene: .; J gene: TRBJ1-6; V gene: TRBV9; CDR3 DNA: TGTGCCAGCAGCGTAGTAGCGGGAGGTAGTCGGAATTCACCCCTCCACTTT; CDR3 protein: CASSVVAGGSRNSPLHF
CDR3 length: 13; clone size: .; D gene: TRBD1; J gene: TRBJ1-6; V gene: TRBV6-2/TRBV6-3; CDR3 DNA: TGTGCCAGCAGTAGGGGGCAAGATTCACCCCTCCACTTT; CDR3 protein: CASSRGQDSPLHF
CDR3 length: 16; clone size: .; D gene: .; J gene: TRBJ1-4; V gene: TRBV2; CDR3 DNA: TGTGCCAGCAGGCCCGGGACTGGACCGTACAATGAAAAACTGTTTTTT; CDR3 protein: CASRPGTGPYNEKLFF
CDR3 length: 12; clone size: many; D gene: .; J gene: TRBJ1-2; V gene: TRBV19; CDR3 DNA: TGTGCCAGTAGTCCTACATGGTATGGCTACACCTTC; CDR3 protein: CASSPTWYGYTF
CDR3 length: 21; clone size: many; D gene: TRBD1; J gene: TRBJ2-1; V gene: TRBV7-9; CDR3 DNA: TGTGCCAGCAGCGCATCCTCCGGGCGACAGGGTCCCCGGAGCTCCTACAATGAGCAGTTCTTC; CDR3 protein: CASSASSGRQGPRSSYNEQFF
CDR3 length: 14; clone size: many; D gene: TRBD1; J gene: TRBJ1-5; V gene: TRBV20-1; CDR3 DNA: TGCAGTGCGGTGACAGGGGGCGGCAATCAGCCCCAGCATTTT; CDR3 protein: CSAVTGGGNQPQHF
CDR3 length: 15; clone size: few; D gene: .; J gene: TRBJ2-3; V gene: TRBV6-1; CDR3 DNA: TGTGCCAGCAGTGGTGTCTGGGACAGCACAGATACGCAGTATTTT; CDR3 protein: CASSGVWDSTDTQYF
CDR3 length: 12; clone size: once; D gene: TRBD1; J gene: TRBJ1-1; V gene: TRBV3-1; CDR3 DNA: TGTGCCAGCAGACAGGGGAGGTCTGAAGCTTTCTTT; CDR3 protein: CASRQGRSEAFF